This T cell receptor beta chain derives from a study of shared clonotypes between healthy human individuals. The assay was immunoSEQ multiplex PCR, and TCRdb's table has in-frame clones only and misses some. The sample contains 730,000 or so clones, about two thirds of which appear only once. CDR3 length: 16 residues. Trimming removed 2 bases from V and 4 bases from J, with 14 bases in between. Germline CDR1 MNHEY, CDR2 SVGAGI. The TCR sequence derives from a woman aged 25 to 39 in good health. The chain links TRBV6-5 to TRBJ1-4; D is possibly TRBD1 (5 bases). What was sequenced was memory CD4+ T cells sorted from blood. Subset reported: CD45RA-negative fraction. This chain's CDR3 is CASSYHVGTINEKLFF. In DNA form, the CDR3 reads TGTGCCAGCAGTTACCACGTCGGGACCATTAATGAAAAACTGTTTTTT.